This is a list of T cell receptor beta chains from one sample in a study of T cell changes during pregnancy in multiple sclerosis. Sequencing was performed with immunoSEQ multiplex PCR; in TCRdb, only in-frame clones are kept and a portion is missing. The profile shows fewer than 85,000 clones, roughly 92% of them singletons. The sample was peripheral blood, taken in the second trimester of pregnancy. All receptors come from a female donor with multiple sclerosis, enrolled in a pregnancy study. Both conserved end residues are part of each CDR3. Fields, in order: CDR3 protein, CDR3 DNA, D gene, J gene, CDR3 length, clone size, V gene. The D gene is left open where the match is weak. Rows may omit the clone size; those that give it use once, few, many or a size class.

CASSRLTGGDNEQFF,TGTGCCAGCAGCCGATTGACAGGGGGGGACAATGAGCAGTTCTTC,TRBD1,TRBJ2-1,15,once,TRBV5-4
CAIRDPTAAKNIQYF,TGTGCCATCAGAGACCCGACAGCGGCCAAAAACATTCAGTACTTC,NA,TRBJ2-4,15,NA,TRBV10-3
CASNILDRGSPQFF,TGTGCCAGCAATATACTAGACAGGGGGTCCCCCCAGTTCTTC,TRBD1,TRBJ2-1,14,NA,TRBV6-1
CATSREPTSFYEQYF,TGTGCCACCAGCAGAGAACCAACTAGCTTCTACGAGCAGTACTTC,NA,TRBJ2-7,15,NA,TRBV15
CASSPTMEGLGTQYF,TGTGCCAGCTCACCAACGATGGAGGGGTTGGGGACCCAGTACTTC,NA,TRBJ2-5,15,NA,TRBV18
CAISEPTEAKNIQYF,TGTGCCATCAGTGAGCCCACAGAGGCCAAAAACATTCAGTACTTC,NA,TRBJ2-4,15,NA,TRBV10-3
CASSQKQGQNTEAFF,TGCGCCAGCAGCCAAAAACAGGGCCAGAACACTGAAGCTTTCTTT,NA,TRBJ1-1,15,NA,TRBV4-1
CATMTAGGTGELFF,TGTGCCACCATGACTGCGGGGGGGACCGGGGAGCTGTTTTTT,TRBD2,TRBJ2-2,14,NA,TRBV28
CAWSGGQAGNQPQHF,TGTGCCTGGAGTGGAGGACAGGCGGGCAATCAGCCCCAGCATTTT,TRBD1,TRBJ1-5,15,NA,TRBV30
CASSGGTENSPLHF,TGTGCCAGCAGCGGAGGGACAGAGAATTCACCCCTCCACTTT,TRBD1,TRBJ1-6,14,once,TRBV7-2
CASSPPDRANYGYTF,TGCGCCAGCAGCCCACCGGACAGAGCTAACTATGGCTACACCTTC,NA,TRBJ1-2,15,NA,TRBV5-1
CASSPGQGRTDTQYF,TGCGCCAGCAGCCCGGGACAGGGGCGCACAGATACGCAGTATTTT,TRBD1,TRBJ2-3,15,NA,TRBV5-1
CARSPRGPGGLHQVEAFF,TGTGCCAGAAGCCCCAGGGGTCCGGGGGGTCTTCATCAAGTTGAAGCTTTCTTT,NA,TRBJ1-1,18,once,TRBV7-5
CASRAGTRLRGAGELFF,TGTGCCAGCAGGGCCGGGACTAGACTCAGGGGTGCCGGGGAGCTGTTTTTT,TRBD2,TRBJ2-2,17,NA,TRBV2
CATSRGDRDQETQYF,TGTGCCACCAGCAGAGGAGACAGGGACCAAGAGACCCAGTACTTC,TRBD1,TRBJ2-5,15,NA,TRBV15
CASSLPSGANQPQHF,TGTGCCAGCAGTTTACCCTCAGGGGCCAATCAGCCCCAGCATTTT,NA,TRBJ1-5,15,NA,TRBV28
CASYTMNTEAFF,TGTGCCAGCTACACGATGAACACTGAAGCTTTCTTT,NA,TRBJ1-1,12,NA,TRBV5-6
CASSVSFSGNTIYF,TGTGCCAGCAGCGTGTCGTTCTCTGGAAACACCATATATTTT,NA,TRBJ1-3,14,NA,TRBV9
CASSVATGQVYNEQFF,TGTGCCAGCAGCGTAGCTACAGGACAGGTGTACAATGAGCAGTTCTTC,TRBD1,TRBJ2-1,16,NA,TRBV9
CASSQKPGQPEKLFF,TGCGCCAGCAGCCAGAAACCGGGACAGCCCGAAAAACTGTTTTTT,TRBD1,TRBJ1-4,15,NA,TRBV4-1
CASSEARAGLGGYTF,TGTGCCAGCAGTGAGGCCAGGGCCGGCTTGGGAGGCTACACCTTC,NA,TRBJ1-2,15,NA,TRBV2
CASSIGVGYGYTF,TGTGCCAGCAGTATTGGAGTAGGCTATGGCTACACCTTC,NA,TRBJ1-2,13,NA,TRBV5-4
CASSLTQQGAGGYTF,TGCGCCAGCAGCTTGACTCAACAGGGGGCGGGCGGCTACACCTTC,TRBD1,TRBJ1-2,15,NA,TRBV5-1
CSAKGQGNQPQHF,TGCAGCGCCAAAGGACAGGGCAATCAGCCCCAGCATTTT,TRBD1,TRBJ1-5,13,NA,TRBV29-1
CASSVDPTGSYEQYF,TGTGCCAGCAGCGTTGACCCCACGGGGTCCTACGAGCAGTACTTC,NA,TRBJ2-7,15,NA,TRBV9
CASSSGGGNTIYF,TGTGCCAGCAGCTCCGGGGGAGGAAACACCATATATTTT,NA,TRBJ1-3,13,NA,TRBV11-3
CASSLWGDEANEKLFF,TGTGCCAGCAGCTTGTGGGGGGATGAGGCTAATGAAAAACTGTTTTTT,NA,TRBJ1-4,16,NA,TRBV5-6
CASENPGHLNYNEQFF,TGTGCCAGCGAGAATCCGGGACACCTCAACTACAATGAGCAGTTCTTC,NA,TRBJ2-1,16,NA,TRBV25-1
CASSYSGIGSDTQYF,TGTGCCAGCAGTTACAGCGGGATAGGCTCAGATACGCAGTATTTT,TRBD2,TRBJ2-3,15,few,TRBV6-5
CASSQPGGRGRSDGKLFF,TGTGCCAGCAGCCAGCCGGGTGGCAGGGGGAGATCTGACGGAAAACTGTTTTTT,TRBD1,TRBJ1-4,18,NA,TRBV7-2
CAWRSPGWNSPLHF,TGTGCCTGGAGGAGTCCGGGGTGGAATTCACCCCTCCACTTT,NA,TRBJ1-6,14,NA,TRBV30
CASSQAETGDYGYTF,TGCGCCAGCAGCCAAGCCGAGACAGGGGACTATGGCTACACCTTC,TRBD1,TRBJ1-2,15,NA,TRBV4-3
CASSPSDTQYF,TGTGCCAGCTCACCCTCAGATACGCAGTATTTT,NA,TRBJ2-3,11,NA,TRBV18
CASSLTSGGSYEQYF,TGTGCCAGCAGCTTAACTAGCGGGGGATCCTACGAGCAGTACTTC,TRBD2,TRBJ2-7,15,NA,TRBV7-6
CASSLPGLGGYEQYF,TGTGCCAGCAGCTTACCGGGACTAGGAGGCTACGAGCAGTACTTC,TRBD2,TRBJ2-7,15,NA,TRBV5-4
CASSEVGRGEAFF,TGTGCCAGCAGTGAAGTGGGCAGGGGTGAAGCTTTCTTT,NA,TRBJ1-1,13,NA,TRBV2
CASSTWGQGVSNEQFF,TGTGCCAGCAGCACTTGGGGACAGGGAGTTTCCAATGAGCAGTTCTTC,TRBD1,TRBJ2-1,16,NA,TRBV7-9
CASSVFNSPLHF,TGTGCCAGCAGCGTCTTCAATTCACCCCTCCACTTT,NA,TRBJ1-6,12,NA,TRBV9
CASSSESGGAFNEQFF,TGTGCCAGCAGCAGTGAAAGCGGGGGGGCCTTTAATGAGCAGTTCTTC,TRBD2,TRBJ2-1,16,NA,TRBV7-2
CASSMTSGRRYEQYF,TGTGCCAGTAGTATGACTAGCGGGAGGAGATACGAGCAGTACTTC,TRBD2,TRBJ2-7,15,NA,TRBV19
CASSLAGGPKRVAEQFF,TGTGCCAGCAGCTTAGCGGGGGGGCCTAAAAGAGTGGCTGAGCAGTTCTTC,TRBD2,TRBJ2-1,17,NA,TRBV13
CASSLGAGTIYNEQFF,TGTGCCAGCAGTTTAGGAGCGGGCACAATTTACAATGAGCAGTTCTTC,NA,TRBJ2-1,16,NA,TRBV27
CASSLERGLGTDTQYF,TGTGCCAGCAGCTTGGAGCGGGGGCTCGGCACAGATACGCAGTATTTT,TRBD2,TRBJ2-3,16,NA,TRBV5-6
CASSQDLRDEQYF,TGTGCCAGCAGCCAAGATCTGCGGGACGAGCAGTACTTC,NA,TRBJ2-7,13,NA,TRBV14
CASSLKSLRHLNTEAFF,TGTGCCAGCAGCTTAAAAAGCTTGCGACACCTCAACACTGAAGCTTTCTTT,NA,TRBJ1-1,17,NA,TRBV7-6
CASSDTGFRRNEQFF,TGCGCCAGCAGTGACACAGGGTTTAGACGCAATGAGCAGTTCTTC,NA,TRBJ2-1,15,NA,TRBV10-2
CASSPLTPGGEQYF,TGTGCCAGTAGTCCTCTCACGCCCGGAGGCGAGCAGTACTTC,NA,TRBJ2-7,14,NA,TRBV19
CASSPDRNSPLHF,TGCGCCAGCAGCCCGGACAGGAATTCACCCCTCCACTTT,TRBD1,TRBJ1-6,13,NA,TRBV4-3
CAIRDRGDSGNTIYF,TGTGCCATCAGGGACAGGGGGGACTCTGGAAACACCATATATTTT,TRBD1,TRBJ1-3,15,NA,TRBV10-3